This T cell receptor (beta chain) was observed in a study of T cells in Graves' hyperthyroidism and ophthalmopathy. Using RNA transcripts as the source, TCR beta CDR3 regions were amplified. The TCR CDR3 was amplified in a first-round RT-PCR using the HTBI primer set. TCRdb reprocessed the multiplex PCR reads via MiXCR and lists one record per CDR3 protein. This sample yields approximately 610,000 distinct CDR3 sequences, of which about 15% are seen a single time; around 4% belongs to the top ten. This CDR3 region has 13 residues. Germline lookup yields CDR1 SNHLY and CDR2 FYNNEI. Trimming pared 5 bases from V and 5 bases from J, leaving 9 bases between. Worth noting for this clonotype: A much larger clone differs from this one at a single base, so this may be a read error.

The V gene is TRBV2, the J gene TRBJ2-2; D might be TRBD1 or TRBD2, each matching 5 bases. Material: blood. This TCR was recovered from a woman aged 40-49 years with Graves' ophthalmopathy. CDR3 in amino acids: CASSQGETGELFF. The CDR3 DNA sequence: TGTGCCAGCAGTCAAGGGGAGACCGGGGAGCTGTTTTTT. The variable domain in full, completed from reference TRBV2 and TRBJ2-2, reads EPEVTQTPSHQVTQMGQEVILRCVPISNHLYFYWYRQILGQKVEFLVSFYNNEISEKSEIFDDQFSVERPDGSNFTLKIRSTKLEDSAMYFCASSQGETGELFFGEGSRLTVL.